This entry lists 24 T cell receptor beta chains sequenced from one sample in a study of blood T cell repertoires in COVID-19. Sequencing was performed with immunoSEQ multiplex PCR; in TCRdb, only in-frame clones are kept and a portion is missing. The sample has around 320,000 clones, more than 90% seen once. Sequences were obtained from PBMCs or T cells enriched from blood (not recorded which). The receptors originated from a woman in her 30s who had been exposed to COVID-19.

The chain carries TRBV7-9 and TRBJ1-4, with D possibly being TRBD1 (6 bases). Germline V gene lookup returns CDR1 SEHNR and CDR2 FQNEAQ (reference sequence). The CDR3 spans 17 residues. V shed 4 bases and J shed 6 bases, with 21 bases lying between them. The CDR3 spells CASSSNIRDIPYEKLFF. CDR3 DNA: TGTGCCAGCAGCTCCAACATCCGGGACATTCCTTATGAAAAACTGTTTTTT.

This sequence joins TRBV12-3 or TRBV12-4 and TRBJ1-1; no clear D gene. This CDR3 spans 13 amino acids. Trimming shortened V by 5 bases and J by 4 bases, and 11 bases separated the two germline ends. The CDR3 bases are TGTGCCAGCAGTCAACATGTTGGCACTGAAGCTTTCTTT. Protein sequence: CASSQHVGTEAFF.

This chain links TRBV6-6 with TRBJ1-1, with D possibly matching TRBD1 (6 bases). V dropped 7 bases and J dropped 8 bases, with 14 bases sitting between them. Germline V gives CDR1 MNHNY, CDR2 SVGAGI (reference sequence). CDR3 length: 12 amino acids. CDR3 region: CASTSEGGEAFF. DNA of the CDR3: TGTGCCAGCACCTCGGAGGGGGGGGAAGCTTTCTTT.

The chain's CDR3 is CASSPGAPYEQYF. In DNA form, the CDR3 reads TGTGCCAGCAGCCCAGGTGCCCCCTACGAGCAGTACTTC. V is TRBV2 and J is TRBJ2-7; no reliable D call. Germline CDR1 is SNHLY and CDR2 is FYNNEI. The CDR3 is 13 amino acids. V was clipped by 6 bases and J by 2 bases, with 11 bases between them. The variable domain in full, with the rest retrieved from reference TRBV2 and TRBJ2-7, is EPEVTQTPSHQVTQMGQEVILRCVPISNHLYFYWYRQILGQKVEFLVSFYNNEISEKSEIFDDQFSVERPDGSNFTLKIRSTKLEDSAMYFCASSPGAPYEQYFGPGTRLTVT.

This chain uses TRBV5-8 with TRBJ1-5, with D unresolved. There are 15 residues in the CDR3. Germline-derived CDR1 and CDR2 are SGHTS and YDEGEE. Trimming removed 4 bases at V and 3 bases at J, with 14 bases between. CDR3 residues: CASSPGRVFNQPQHF. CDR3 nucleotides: TGTGCCAGCAGCCCGGGGAGGGTCTTCAATCAGCCCCAGCATTTT.

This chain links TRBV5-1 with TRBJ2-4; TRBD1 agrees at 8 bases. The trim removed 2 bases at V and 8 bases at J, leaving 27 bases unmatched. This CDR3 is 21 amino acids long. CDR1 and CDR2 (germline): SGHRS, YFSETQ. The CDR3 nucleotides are TGCGCCAGCAGCTTACGACCCATCGGCCGTTACGATCAGGGGGCCCTCGACATTCAGTACTTC. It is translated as CASSLRPIGRYDQGALDIQYF. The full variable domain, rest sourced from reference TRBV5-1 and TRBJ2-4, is KAGVTQTPRYLIKTRGQQVTLSCSPISGHRSVSWYQQTPGQGLQFLFEYFSETQRNKGNFPGRFSGRQFSNSRSEMNVSTLELGDSALYLCASSLRPIGRYDQGALDIQYFGAGTRLSVL.

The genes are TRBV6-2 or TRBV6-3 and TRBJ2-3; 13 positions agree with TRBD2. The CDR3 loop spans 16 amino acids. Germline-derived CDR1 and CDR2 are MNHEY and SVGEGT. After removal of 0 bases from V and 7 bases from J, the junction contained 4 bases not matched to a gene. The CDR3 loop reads CASSYSGTSGANTQYF. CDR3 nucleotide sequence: TGTGCCAGCAGTTACTCCGGGACTAGCGGGGCTAATACGCAGTATTTT.

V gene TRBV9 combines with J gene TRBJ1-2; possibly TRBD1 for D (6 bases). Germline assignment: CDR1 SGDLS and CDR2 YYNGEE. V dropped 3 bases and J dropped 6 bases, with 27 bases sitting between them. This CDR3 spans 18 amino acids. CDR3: CASSGGGPARTARNGYTF. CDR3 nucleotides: TGTGCCAGCAGCGGGGGGGGCCCGGCTAGGACAGCTAGGAATGGCTACACCTTC.

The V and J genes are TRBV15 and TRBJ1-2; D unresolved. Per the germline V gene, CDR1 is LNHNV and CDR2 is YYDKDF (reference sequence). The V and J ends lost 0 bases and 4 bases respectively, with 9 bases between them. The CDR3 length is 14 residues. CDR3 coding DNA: TGTGCCACCAGCAGAGATCGGTCTTTCTATGGCTACACCTTC. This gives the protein CATSRDRSFYGYTF.

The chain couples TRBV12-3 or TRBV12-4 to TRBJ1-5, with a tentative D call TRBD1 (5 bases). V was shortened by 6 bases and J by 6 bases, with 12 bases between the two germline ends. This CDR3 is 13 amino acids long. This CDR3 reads CASSPGPPQPQHF. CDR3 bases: TGTGCCAGCAGCCCAGGGCCTCCTCAGCCCCAGCATTTT.

The CDR3 DNA reads as TGTGCCAGCAGCCAGGGACAGGCCTCTGGAAACACCATATATTTT. Its protein product is CASSQGQASGNTIYF. The V gene is TRBV3-1 (or the pseudogene TRBV3-2), the J gene TRBJ1-3, with TRBD1 matching over 8 bases. Trimming at V came to 3 bases and at J to 0 bases, leaving 1 base not matched to a gene. Germline V lookup: CDR1 LGHDT, CDR2 YNNKEL (reference sequence). The CDR3 consists of 15 residues.

CDR3 sequence (DNA): TGTGCCAGTAGTATAACAGTCTCCTATGGCTACACCTTC. Its translation is CASSITVSYGYTF. V and J are TRBV19 and TRBJ1-2, with no clear D. CDR1 is LNHDA, CDR2 SQIVND, per germline (reference sequence). Trimming removed 2 bases at V and 4 bases at J, with 8 bases between. This CDR3 contains 13 residues.

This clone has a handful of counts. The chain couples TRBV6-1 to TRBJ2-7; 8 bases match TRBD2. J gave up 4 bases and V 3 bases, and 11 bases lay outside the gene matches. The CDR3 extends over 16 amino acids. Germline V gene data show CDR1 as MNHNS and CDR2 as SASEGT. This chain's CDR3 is CASSEARIGGGYEQYF. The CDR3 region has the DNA TGTGCCAGCAGTGAGGCGCGGATTGGCGGGGGGTACGAGCAGTACTTC.

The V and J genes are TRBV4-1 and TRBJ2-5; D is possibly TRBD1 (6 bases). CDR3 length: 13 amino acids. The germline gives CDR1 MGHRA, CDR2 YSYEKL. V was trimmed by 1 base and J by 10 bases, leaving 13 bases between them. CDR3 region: CASSQGGRSNQYF. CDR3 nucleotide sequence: TGCGCCAGCAGCCAAGGGGGGCGGAGTAACCAGTACTTC.

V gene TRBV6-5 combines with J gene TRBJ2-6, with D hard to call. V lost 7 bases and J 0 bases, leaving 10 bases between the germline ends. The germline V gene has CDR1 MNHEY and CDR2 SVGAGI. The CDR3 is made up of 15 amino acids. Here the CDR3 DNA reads TGTGCCAGCACATATCGAGGCTCTGGGGCCAACGTCCTGACTTTC. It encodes CASTYRGSGANVLTF.

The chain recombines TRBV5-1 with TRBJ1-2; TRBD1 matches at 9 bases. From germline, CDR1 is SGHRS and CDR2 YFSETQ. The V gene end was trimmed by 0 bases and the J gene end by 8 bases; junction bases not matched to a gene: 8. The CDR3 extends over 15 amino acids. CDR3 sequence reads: CASSLEGQGIEGYTF. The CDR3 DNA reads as TGCGCCAGCAGCTTGGAAGGACAGGGGATAGAAGGCTACACCTTC.

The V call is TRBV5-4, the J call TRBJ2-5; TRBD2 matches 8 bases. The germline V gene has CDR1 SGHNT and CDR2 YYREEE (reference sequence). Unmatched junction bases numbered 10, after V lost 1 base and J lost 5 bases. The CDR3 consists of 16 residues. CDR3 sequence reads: CASSLLRGGRWETQYF. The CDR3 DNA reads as TGTGCCAGCAGCTTGCTTCGGGGGGGAAGGTGGGAGACCCAGTACTTC. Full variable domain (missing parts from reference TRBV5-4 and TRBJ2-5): ETGVTQSPTHLIKTRGQQVTLRCSSQSGHNTVSWYQQALGQGPQFIFQYYREEENGRGNFPPRFSGLQFPNYSSELNVNALELDDSALYLCASSLLRGGRWETQYFGPGTRLLVL.

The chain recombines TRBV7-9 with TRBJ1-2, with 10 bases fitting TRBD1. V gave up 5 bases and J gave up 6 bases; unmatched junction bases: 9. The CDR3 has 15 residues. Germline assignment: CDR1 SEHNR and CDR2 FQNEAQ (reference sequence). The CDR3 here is CASSVGTGETNGYTF. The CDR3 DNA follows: TGTGCCAGCAGCGTGGGGACAGGGGAGACGAATGGCTACACCTTC. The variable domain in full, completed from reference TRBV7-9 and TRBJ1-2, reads DTGVSQNPRHKITKRGQNVTFRCDPISEHNRLYWYRQTLGQGPEFLTYFQNEAQLEKSRLLSDRFSAERPKGSFSTLEIQRTEQGDSAMYLCASSVGTGETNGYTFGSGTRLTVV.

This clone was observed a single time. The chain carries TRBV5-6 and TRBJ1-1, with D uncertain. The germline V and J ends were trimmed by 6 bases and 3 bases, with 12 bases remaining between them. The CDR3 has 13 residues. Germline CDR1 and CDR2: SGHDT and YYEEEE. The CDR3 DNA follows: TGTGCCAGCACCACACCACCTGACACTGAAGCTTTCTTT. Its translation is CASTTPPDTEAFF. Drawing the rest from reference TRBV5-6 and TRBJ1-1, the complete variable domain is DAGVTQSPTHLIKTRGQQVTLRCSPKSGHDTVSWYQQALGQGPQFIFQYYEEEERQRGNFPDRFSGHQFPNYSSELNVNALLLGDSALYLCASTTPPDTEAFFGQGTRLTVV.

This CDR3 is CASSLDPSLNTEAFF. The CDR3 coding sequence is TGTGCCAGCAGCCTAGATCCTTCCCTGAACACTGAAGCTTTCTTT. The J gene is TRBJ1-1, the V gene TRBV9; no clear D gene. The V and J ends lost 4 bases and 0 bases respectively, with 13 bases between them. Germline loops: CDR1 SGDLS, CDR2 YYNGEE. This CDR3 contains 15 residues.

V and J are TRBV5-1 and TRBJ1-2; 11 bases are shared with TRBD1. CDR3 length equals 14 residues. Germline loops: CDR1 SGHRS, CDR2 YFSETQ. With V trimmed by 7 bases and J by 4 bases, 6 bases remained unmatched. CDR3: CASGPGTGGYGYTF. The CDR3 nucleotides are TGCGCCAGCGGACCAGGGACAGGGGGCTATGGCTACACCTTC.

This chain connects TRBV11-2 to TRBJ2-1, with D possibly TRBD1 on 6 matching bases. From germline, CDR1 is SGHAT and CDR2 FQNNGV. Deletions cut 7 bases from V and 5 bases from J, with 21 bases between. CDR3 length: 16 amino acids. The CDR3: CASTPHLVQGNNEQFF. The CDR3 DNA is TGTGCCAGCACCCCCCATTTGGTTCAGGGGAACAATGAGCAGTTCTTC.

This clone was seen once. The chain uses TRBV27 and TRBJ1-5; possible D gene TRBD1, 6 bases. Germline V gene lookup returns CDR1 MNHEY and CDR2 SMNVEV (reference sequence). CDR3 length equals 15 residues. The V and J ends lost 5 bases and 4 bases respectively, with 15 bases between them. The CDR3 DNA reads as TGTGCCAGCAGTAAAAACAGGGACGGGAATCAGCCCCAGCATTTT. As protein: CASSKNRDGNQPQHF.

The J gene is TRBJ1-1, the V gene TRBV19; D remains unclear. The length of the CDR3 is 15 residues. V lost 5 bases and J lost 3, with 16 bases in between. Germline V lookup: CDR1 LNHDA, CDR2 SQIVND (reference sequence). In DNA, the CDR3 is TGTGCCAGTAGTTCCTCCTGGATACGGGACACTGAAGCTTTCTTT. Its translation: CASSSSWIRDTEAFF.